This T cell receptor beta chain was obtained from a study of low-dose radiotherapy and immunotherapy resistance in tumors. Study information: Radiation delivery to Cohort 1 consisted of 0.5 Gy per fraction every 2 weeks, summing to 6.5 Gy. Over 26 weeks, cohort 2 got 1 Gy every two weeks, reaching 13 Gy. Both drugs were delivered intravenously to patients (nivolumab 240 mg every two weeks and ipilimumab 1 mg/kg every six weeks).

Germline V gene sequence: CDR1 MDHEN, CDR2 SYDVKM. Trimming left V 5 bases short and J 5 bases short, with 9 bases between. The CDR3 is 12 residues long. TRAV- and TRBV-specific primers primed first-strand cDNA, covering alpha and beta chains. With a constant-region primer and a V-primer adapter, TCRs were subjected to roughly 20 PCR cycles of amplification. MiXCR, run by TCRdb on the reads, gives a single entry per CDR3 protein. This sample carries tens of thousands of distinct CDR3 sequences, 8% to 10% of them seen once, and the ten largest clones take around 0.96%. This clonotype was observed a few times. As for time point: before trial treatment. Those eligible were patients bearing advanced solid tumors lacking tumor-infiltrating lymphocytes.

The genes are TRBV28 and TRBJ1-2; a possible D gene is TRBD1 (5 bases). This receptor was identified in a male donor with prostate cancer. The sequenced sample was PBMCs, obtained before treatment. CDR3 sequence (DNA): TGTGCCAGCAGTCGGGGGGTATATGGCTACACCTTC. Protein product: CASSRGVYGYTF.